The next 21 T cell receptor beta chains were all read from a single sample in a study of blood T cell repertoires in COVID-19. The table came from immunoSEQ multiplex PCR; TCRdb's copy has only in-frame clones and leaves some out. The table shows about 67,000 clones, with just under 80% occurring only once. Input material: peripheral blood. The receptors originated from an older woman with acute or convalescent COVID-19.

The chain is built from TRBV9 and TRBJ1-1; weak D call: TRBD1 (6 bases). The CDR3 runs to 16 residues. From germline, CDR1 is SGDLS and CDR2 YYNGEE. Trimming stripped 0 bases from V and 1 base from J, with 13 bases between. The CDR3 nucleotides are TGTGCCAGCAGCGTAGGGGGTGGACAGCAGAACACTGAAGCTTTCTTT. It encodes CASSVGGGQQNTEAFF.

This clone was detected only a few times. The CDR3 spells CASSPKRSSYEQYF. The DNA for the CDR3 is TGTGCCAGCAGCCCAAAGAGGAGCTCCTACGAGCAGTACTTC. The gene calls are TRBV11-2 and TRBJ2-7; D is unresolved. The CDR3 has 14 residues. Germline CDR1 reads SGHAT; CDR2 reads FQNNGV. V was pared by 5 bases and J by 0 bases, with 11 bases between.

V usage is TRBV2 and J usage is TRBJ1-6; TRBD1 agrees at 9 bases. The germline V gene has CDR1 SNHLY and CDR2 FYNNEI. This CDR3 is built from 17 residues. Trimming at V came to 0 bases and at J to 7 bases, leaving 7 bases not matched to a gene. CDR3 DNA sequence: TGTGCCAGCAGTGAAGCTCTCCCGGGACAGGGAAATTCACCCCTCCACTTT. Translated, it gives CASSEALPGQGNSPLHF.

The chain is built from TRBV6-5 and TRBJ2-7; D is uncertain. CDR1 and CDR2 (germline): MNHEY, SVGAGI. The CDR3 runs 13 residues. V dropped 6 bases and J dropped 1 base, with 10 bases sitting between them. This CDR3 reads CASSNRQSYEQYF. The CDR3 nucleotides are TGTGCCAGCAGCAATCGACAATCCTACGAGCAGTACTTC.

The chain combines TRBV21-1 with TRBJ1-1; the table's D call, TRBD1, has no DNA check behind it. TRBV21-1 is annotated as a pseudogene. The CDR3 consists of 16 residues. The CDR3 nucleotides are TGTGCCAGCAGCCGAGGCCAGGGTTTGAAAGTGACTGAAGCTTTCTTT. Translating gives CASSRGQGLKVTEAFF.

V gene TRBV3-1 (or the pseudogene TRBV3-2) combines with J gene TRBJ1-2; tentative D call: TRBD1 (6 bases). The CDR3 is 16 residues long. Germline V gene data show CDR1 as LGHDT and CDR2 as YNNKEL (reference sequence). V was cut by 4 bases and J by 0 bases, with 15 bases left in between. CDR3 in amino acids: CASSRPAQGANYGYTF. CDR3 DNA sequence: TGTGCCAGCAGCCGACCGGCACAGGGAGCTAACTATGGCTACACCTTC.

The chain has TRBV3-1 (or the pseudogene TRBV3-2) and TRBJ1-1, with 9 nucleotides matching TRBD1. Trimming at V came to 2 bases and at J to 7 bases, leaving 5 bases not matched to a gene. Per the germline V gene, CDR1 is LGHDT and CDR2 is YNNKEL (reference sequence). CDR3 length: 14 amino acids. CDR3 loop: CASSQFGQGSEAFF. In nucleotides, the CDR3 is TGTGCCAGCAGCCAATTCGGACAGGGGAGTGAAGCTTTCTTT.

This clone was detected only a few times. V gene TRBV28 combines with J gene TRBJ1-1; D is possibly TRBD1 (6 bases). This CDR3 region has 12 residues. In germline, CDR1 is MDHEN, CDR2 SYDVKM. The V end lost 10 bases, the J end lost 3 bases, and 12 bases lay between the germline ends. CDR3 in amino acids: CATEGGDTEAFF. The CDR3 DNA reads TGTGCCACCGAAGGGGGGGACACTGAAGCTTTCTTT.

This clone turned up a few times. The chain has TRBV12-5 and TRBJ1-1; D call uncertain. Germline CDR1 LGHNT, CDR2 FRNRAP. With 3 bases removed from V and 3 bases from J, the gap between germline ends came to 5 bases. This CDR3 comprises 12 residues. CDR3 sequence: CASGFIYTEAFF. The CDR3 DNA follows: TGTGCTAGTGGTTTTATTTACACTGAAGCTTTCTTT. The entire variable domain, with the rest obtained from reference TRBV12-5 and TRBJ1-1, is as follows: DARVTQTPRHKVTEMGQEVTMRCQPILGHNTVFWYRQTMMQGLELLAYFRNRAPLDDSGMPKDRFSAEMPDATLATLKIQPSEPRDSAVYFCASGFIYTEAFFGQGTRLTVV.

The rearrangement links TRBV4-2 to TRBJ2-5; the match to TRBD1 covers 9 bases. V dropped 5 bases and J dropped 4; count of bases not matched to a gene: 8. The germline gives CDR1 LGHNA, CDR2 YNFKEQ. The CDR3 totals 15 residues. CDR3 amino acids: CASSFRDRAGETQYF. CDR3 DNA sequence: TGTGCCAGCAGCTTTAGGGACAGGGCGGGAGAGACCCAGTACTTC.

This clone was detected once. The chain recombines TRBV28 with TRBJ1-2; D unclear. Between the trimmed V and J ends, which lost 2 bases and 6 bases, there was a span of 10 bases. The length of the CDR3 is 13 residues. Germline V gives CDR1 MDHEN, CDR2 SYDVKM. Here the CDR3 reads CASSLPHIDGYTF. The CDR3 DNA follows: TGTGCCAGCAGTTTACCCCACATTGATGGCTACACCTTC.

This chain links TRBV4-2 with TRBJ2-3; 9 bases match TRBD2. V lost 2 bases and J lost 2; bases outside the gene matches: 8. The germline V gene has CDR1 LGHNA and CDR2 YNFKEQ. The CDR3 spans 17 residues. The CDR3 DNA reads TGTGCCAGCAGCCAACTTAGAGCGGGGGGATACACAGATACGCAGTATTTT. Protein sequence: CASSQLRAGGYTDTQYF.

Written as DNA, the CDR3 is TGCGCCAGCAGCTTGGGACAGGACAATGGCTACACCTTC. It specifies CASSLGQDNGYTF. The chain combines TRBV5-1 with TRBJ1-2; D is possibly TRBD1 (6 bases). V lost 0 bases and J 6 bases, leaving 9 bases between the germline ends. Germline values: CDR1 SGHRS, CDR2 YFSETQ. This CDR3 is 13 amino acids long.

The chain uses TRBV11-2 and TRBJ2-3; 12 bases are a match to TRBD2. V shed 4 bases and J 6 bases; nucleotides not matched to a gene: 8. The CDR3 loop spans 16 amino acids. CDR1 is SGHAT and CDR2 is FQNNGV in the germline V gene. CDR3 protein: CASSSILAGGLDTQYF. The DNA of the CDR3 is TGTGCCAGCAGCTCTATCCTAGCGGGGGGGCTGGATACGCAGTATTTT. Drawing the rest from reference TRBV11-2 and TRBJ2-3, the complete variable domain is EAGVAQSPRYKIIEKRQSVAFWCNPISGHATLYWYQQILGQGPKLLIQFQNNGVVDDSQLPKDRFSAERLKGVDSTLKIQPAKLEDSAVYLCASSSILAGGLDTQYFGPGTRLTVL.

The J gene is TRBJ2-7, the V gene TRBV5-8; D perhaps matches TRBD1 (6 bases). Trimming took off 2 bases at V and 2 bases at J, with 17 bases between the two ends. Germline V CDR1 and CDR2: SGHTS, YDEGEE. This CDR3 comprises 16 residues. This chain's CDR3 is CASSLGTWGQAYEQYF. For the CDR3, the DNA is TGTGCCAGCAGCTTAGGAACGTGGGGGCAGGCCTACGAGCAGTACTTC.

The chain uses TRBV6-5 and TRBJ2-7, with D possibly TRBD1 on 6 matching bases. V lost 6 bases, J lost 0 bases, and 12 bases lay in between. The CDR3 sequence is 14 residues long. Germline CDR1 MNHEY, CDR2 SVGAGI. The CDR3, as DNA: TGTGCCAGCAGCTATGACAGGACCTCCTACGAGCAGTACTTC. Protein: CASSYDRTSYEQYF.

This chain connects TRBV3-1 (or the pseudogene TRBV3-2) to TRBJ1-5; D possibly corresponds to TRBD1 (6 bases). There are 14 residues in the CDR3. The germline CDR1 and CDR2 sequences are LGHDT and YNNKEL (reference sequence). The V and J ends lost 4 bases and 2 bases respectively, with 9 bases between them. The CDR3 loop is CASSLRGGNQPQHF. Here the CDR3 DNA reads TGTGCCAGCAGCCTCAGGGGTGGCAATCAGCCCCAGCATTTT.

The chain carries TRBV28 and TRBJ2-7; a possible D gene is TRBD1 (7 bases). Germline V gene lookup returns CDR1 MDHEN and CDR2 SYDVKM. The CDR3 totals 15 residues. Between the trimmed V and J ends, which lost 5 bases and 3 bases, there was a span of 17 bases. The CDR3 protein is CASSAEGAGNYEQYF. The CDR3 DNA reads TGTGCCAGCAGTGCCGAGGGGGCGGGAAACTACGAGCAGTACTTC. Together with reference TRBV28 and TRBJ2-7, the CDR3 gives the full variable domain: DVKVTQSSRYLVKRTGEKVFLECVQDMDHENMFWYRQDPGLGLRLIYFSYDVKMKEKGDIPEGYSVSREKKERFSLILESASTNQTSMYLCASSAEGAGNYEQYFGPGTRLTVT.

This chain connects TRBV7-9 to TRBJ2-2, with 8 bases identical to TRBD1. Trimming cost V 2 bases and J 2 bases; bases outside gene matches: 4. CDR1 SEHNR and CDR2 FQNEAQ come from the germline V gene (reference sequence). This CDR3 region has 16 residues. This chain's CDR3 is CASSLQAGGNTGELFF. As DNA, the CDR3 is TGTGCCAGCAGCTTACAGGCAGGGGGCAACACCGGGGAGCTGTTTTTT.

The chain employs TRBV7-2 and TRBJ1-6; 10 positions match TRBD1. V lost 5 bases to trimming and J lost 9 bases; unmatched junction nucleotides: 4. The CDR3 is 14 amino acids. Germline assignment: CDR1 SGHTA and CDR2 FQGNSA. CDR3: CASSPGQGISPLHF. The CDR3 region has the DNA TGTGCCAGCAGCCCGGGACAGGGGATTTCACCCCTCCACTTT.

The chain joins TRBV2 to TRBJ1-2, with D tentatively TRBD1 (6 bases). This CDR3 has 13 residues. The V end was cut by 8 bases, the J end by 6 bases, with 16 bases between. Per the germline V gene, CDR1 is SNHLY and CDR2 is FYNNEI. CDR3 in DNA: TGTGCCAGCTCGGGTAGGACAGTTAATGGCTACACCTTC. Residues: CASSGRTVNGYTF. Full variable domain (remainder filled in from reference TRBV2 and TRBJ1-2): EPEVTQTPSHQVTQMGQEVILRCVPISNHLYFYWYRQILGQKVEFLVSFYNNEISEKSEIFDDQFSVERPDGSNFTLKIRSTKLEDSAMYFCASSGRTVNGYTFGSGTRLTVV.